These 27 T cell receptor beta chains were sequenced from one sample in a study of blood T cell repertoires in COVID-19. Sequencing used immunoSEQ multiplex PCR; TCRdb keeps in-frame clones, though not all of them. The repertoire includes about 150,000 clones, around four fifths of them detected once, and under 3.5% sits in the top ten. What was sequenced was peripheral blood. All receptors come from a woman aged 55 to 70 with acute or convalescent COVID-19.

This chain links TRBV6-1 with TRBJ2-3; the D gene is possibly TRBD1 (5 bases). Trimming cost V 1 base and J 2 bases, with 13 bases left between them. Germline loops: CDR1 MNHNS, CDR2 SASEGT. This CDR3 spans 16 amino acids. The chain's CDR3 is CASSEGAGLYTDTQYF. CDR3 DNA: TGTGCCAGCAGTGAAGGGGCAGGGCTTTACACAGATACGCAGTATTTT.

The chain carries TRBV7-2 and TRBJ2-7, with D possibly being TRBD1 (6 bases). V lost 3 bases and J 5 bases, leaving 8 bases between the germline ends. This CDR3 has 12 residues. The germline V gene has CDR1 SGHTA and CDR2 FQGNSA. The CDR3 is CASSLDRNEQYF. CDR3 nucleotide sequence: TGTGCCAGCAGCTTGGACAGAAACGAGCAGTACTTC.

CDR3 sequence (DNA): TGTGCCAGCAGTACACCTAGCGGGGGGGCCCTCCGAGAGACCCAGTACTTC. Translated, it gives CASSTPSGGALRETQYF. The V call is TRBV28, the J call TRBJ2-5, with TRBD2 identical over 12 bases. CDR3 length: 17 amino acids. Germline CDR1 reads MDHEN; CDR2 reads SYDVKM. J lost 4 bases, V lost 5 bases, and 11 bases had no gene match.

The V call is TRBV7-8, the J call TRBJ2-3; D is possibly TRBD2 (7 bases). Trimming left V 5 bases short and J 2 bases short, with 14 bases between. Per the germline V gene, CDR1 is SGHVS and CDR2 is FQNEAQ. The CDR3 runs to 15 residues. For the CDR3, the DNA is TGTGCCAGCAGCCCGAGGGGGGGGGACACAGATACGCAGTATTTT. It yields the protein CASSPRGGDTDTQYF.

Note on this clone: Additional DNA sequences in this sample encode the identical CDR3. V is TRBV6-5 and J is TRBJ1-2, with a weak D call TRBD1 (5 bases). The V end was cut by 2 bases, the J end by 2 bases, with 9 bases between. Germline V gives CDR1 MNHEY, CDR2 SVGAGI. The length of the CDR3 is 14 residues. The CDR3 nucleotides read TGTGCCAGCAGTTACAGTGGGGGGAACTATGGCTACACCTTC. It codes for CASSYSGGNYGYTF.

This clone was seen just once. The CDR3 sequence is CASSSEGSNQPQHF. CDR3 DNA sequence: TGTGCCAGCAGTTCGGAGGGGAGCAATCAGCCCCAGCATTTT. This sequence joins TRBV28 and TRBJ1-5, with D perhaps matching TRBD1 (5 bases). Per the germline V gene, CDR1 is MDHEN and CDR2 is SYDVKM. CDR3 length: 14 amino acids. Trimming pared 4 bases from V and 1 base from J, leaving 8 bases between. Variable domain in full (rest from reference TRBV28 and TRBJ1-5): DVKVTQSSRYLVKRTGEKVFLECVQDMDHENMFWYRQDPGLGLRLIYFSYDVKMKEKGDIPEGYSVSREKKERFSLILESASTNQTSMYLCASSSEGSNQPQHFGDGTRLSIL.

The rearrangement joins TRBV5-1 to TRBJ2-7; D remains unclear. V lost 4 bases, J lost 0 bases, and 17 bases lay in between. The CDR3 runs to 16 residues. Germline CDR1 is SGHRS and CDR2 is YFSETQ. This CDR3 reads CASSPRVGTGSYEQYF. As DNA, the CDR3 is TGCGCCAGCAGCCCACGTGTGGGTACGGGCTCCTACGAGCAGTACTTC.

CDR3 region: CASSKSGEILNENELFF. Here the CDR3 DNA reads TGTGCCAGCAGCAAAAGTGGGGAGATCTTGAATGAAAATGAACTGTTTTTT. The V call is TRBV21-1, the J call TRBJ1-4. TRBV21-1 is recorded as a pseudogene. The CDR3 spans 17 residues.

This sequence joins TRBV11-2 and TRBJ1-1; D is perhaps TRBD1 (6 bases). CDR1 is SGHAT, CDR2 FQNNGV, per germline. The CDR3 runs 17 residues. V gave up 4 bases and J gave up 2 bases, with 20 bases separating them. CDR3 in DNA: TGTGCCAGCAGCTCTAGACTCCTTACAGGGACCAACACTGAAGCTTTCTTT. The encoded protein is CASSSRLLTGTNTEAFF.

This chain uses TRBV7-2 with TRBJ1-2, with 10 bases that match TRBD1. The CDR3 runs 14 residues. Unmatched junction bases numbered 6, after V lost 6 bases and J lost 5 bases. CDR1 and CDR2 (germline): SGHTA, FQGNSA. CDR3 loop: CASRSPGQGYGYTF. CDR3 DNA sequence: TGTGCCAGCAGGTCCCCGGGACAGGGGTATGGCTACACCTTC.

Only a few counts were recorded for this clone. The chain employs TRBV5-6 and TRBJ2-7; tentative D call: TRBD1 (5 bases). Between the trimmed V and J ends, which lost 2 bases and 3 bases, there was a span of 18 bases. CDR1 and CDR2 from the germline V gene are SGHDT and YYEEEE. The length of the CDR3 is 16 residues. The CDR3 DNA sequence: TGTGCCAGCAGCTTAATAAAAGGGGCCGGTCGCTACGAGCAGTACTTC. Amino acids: CASSLIKGAGRYEQYF.

This clone has a single count. The J gene is TRBJ2-3, the V gene TRBV7-2, with 11 bases lining up with TRBD2. This CDR3 is 17 amino acids long. V trimming: 5 bases; J trimming: 7 bases; junction bases outside the gene matches: 14. Per germline, CDR1 SGHTA and CDR2 FQGNSA. In DNA form, the CDR3 reads TGTGCCAGCAGCCCGCAGGCTAGCGGGGGGAGAGACCATACGCAGTATTTT. Translated: CASSPQASGGRDHTQYF.

This clone was observed at least ten times. The V and J genes are TRBV14 and TRBJ1-2; a possible D gene is TRBD1 (5 bases). Germline CDR1 and CDR2: SGHDN and FVKESK. The CDR3 has 16 residues. The V end was cut by 0 bases, the J end by 3 bases, with 14 bases between. CDR3 coding DNA: TGTGCCAGCAGCCAAGATCCGGGCACAGGACACTATGGCTACACCTTC. It is translated as CASSQDPGTGHYGYTF.

This chain joins TRBV7-9 and TRBJ1-2; 8 bases are shared with TRBD1. The CDR3 consists of 16 residues. Unmatched junction bases numbered 7, after V lost 1 base and J lost 3 bases. Germline lookup yields CDR1 SEHNR and CDR2 FQNEAQ (reference sequence). DNA of the CDR3: TGTGCCAGCAGCTTAGGGGCAGACAGGGGCTACTATGGCTACACCTTC. Translation gives CASSLGADRGYYGYTF.

V is TRBV5-4 and J is TRBJ1-6; D may be TRBD1 (6 bases). The CDR3 spans 15 residues. CDR1 is SGHNT, CDR2 YYREEE, per germline (reference sequence). V was shortened by 3 bases and J by 9 bases, with 16 bases between the two germline ends. The chain's CDR3 is CASSSDSRRASPLHF. The CDR3, as DNA: TGTGCCAGCAGCTCGGACAGCCGGCGGGCTTCACCCCTCCACTTT. The whole variable domain, remainder taken from reference TRBV5-4 and TRBJ1-6, is ETGVTQSPTHLIKTRGQQVTLRCSSQSGHNTVSWYQQALGQGPQFIFQYYREEENGRGNFPPRFSGLQFPNYSSELNVNALELDDSALYLCASSSDSRRASPLHFGNGTRLTVT.

This clone is a singleton in its sample. This chain uses TRBV15 with TRBJ2-3; TRBD2 matches 7 bases. V gave up 1 base and J gave up 6 bases; unmatched junction bases: 4. CDR3 length: 14 amino acids. The germline V gene encodes CDR1 LNHNV and CDR2 YYDKDF (reference sequence). The CDR3 sequence is CATSRGGGRDTQYF. The CDR3 DNA follows: TGTGCCACCAGCAGAGGGGGGGGTCGGGATACGCAGTATTTT.

V is TRBV7-2 and J is TRBJ2-3, with a tentative D call TRBD2 (6 bases). V was cut by 5 bases and J by 2 bases, with 17 bases left in between. This CDR3 spans 16 amino acids. Germline values: CDR1 SGHTA, CDR2 FQGNSA. The CDR3 DNA reads TGTGCCAGCAGCCCCGTGGGTAGCGGACACACAGATACGCAGTATTTT. This codes for CASSPVGSGHTDTQYF.

The V call is TRBV2, the J call TRBJ1-2; tentative D call: TRBD1 (6 bases). V was trimmed by 4 bases and J by 4 bases, leaving 13 bases between them. Germline values: CDR1 SNHLY, CDR2 FYNNEI. CDR3 length: 14 residues. The CDR3 here is CASSGEGGSYGYTF. The CDR3 bases are TGTGCCAGCAGTGGGGAGGGGGGGAGCTATGGCTACACCTTC.

This clone has just one count. The chain joins TRBV20-1 to TRBJ1-5, with 11 positions matching TRBD1. With V trimmed by 5 bases and J by 7 bases, 7 bases remained unmatched. The CDR3 is made up of 14 amino acids. In germline, CDR1 is DFQATT, CDR2 SNEGSKA (reference sequence). In DNA form, the CDR3 reads TGCAGTGCTCGTGGACAGGGGGCCGGACAGCCCCAGCATTTT. Encoded protein: CSARGQGAGQPQHF.

The sample holds one count of this clone. The rearrangement joins TRBV9 to TRBJ1-2; 10 positions agree with TRBD1. This CDR3 region has 15 residues. Germline lookup yields CDR1 SGDLS and CDR2 YYNGEE. V trimming: 3 bases; J trimming: 5 bases; junction bases outside the gene matches: 7. The CDR3 sequence: CASSGPGTGVYGYTF. CDR3 in DNA: TGTGCCAGCAGCGGCCCCGGGACAGGGGTATATGGCTACACCTTC.

The genes are TRBV4-3 and TRBJ2-5, with TRBD1 identical over 8 bases. Unmatched junction bases numbered 6, after V lost 0 bases and J lost 3 bases. CDR1 is LGHNA, CDR2 YSLEER, per germline. The CDR3 contains 16 residues. The CDR3 region is CASSQDWGQEKETQYF. The CDR3 DNA follows: TGCGCCAGCAGCCAAGATTGGGGACAGGAGAAAGAGACCCAGTACTTC.

The CDR3 is CASSLGIAGGQETQYF. In nucleotides, the CDR3 is TGCGCCAGCAGCTTGGGGATAGCGGGGGGACAAGAGACCCAGTACTTC. The V gene is TRBV5-1, the J gene TRBJ2-5; TRBD2 aligns across 10 bases. The CDR3 sequence is 16 residues long. CDR1 and CDR2 (germline): SGHRS, YFSETQ. V trimming: 0 bases; J trimming: 2 bases; junction bases outside the gene matches: 4.

The sample holds a few counts of this clone. The chain employs TRBV5-1 and TRBJ1-2; 8 positions agree with TRBD1. The germline CDR1 and CDR2 sequences are SGHRS and YFSETQ. The CDR3 loop spans 12 amino acids. Trimming cost V 4 bases and J 8 bases; bases outside gene matches: 4. DNA of the CDR3: TGCGCCAGCAGCGCACCAGGGGGCGGCTACACCTTC. It translates to CASSAPGGGYTF. The whole variable domain, remainder taken from reference TRBV5-1 and TRBJ1-2, is KAGVTQTPRYLIKTRGQQVTLSCSPISGHRSVSWYQQTPGQGLQFLFEYFSETQRNKGNFPGRFSGRQFSNSRSEMNVSTLELGDSALYLCASSAPGGGYTFGSGTRLTVV.

V gene TRBV11-3 combines with J gene TRBJ2-2, with D possibly TRBD1 on 5 matching bases. Looked up from germline, CDR1 is SGHNT and CDR2 is YENEEA. The ends were cut back, 4 bases at V and 5 bases at J, with 11 bases in the middle. This CDR3 has 14 amino acids. This CDR3 reads CASSSDTVTGELFF. The CDR3 nucleotides read TGTGCCAGCAGCTCGGACACGGTGACCGGGGAGCTGTTTTTT. Filled out from reference TRBV11-3 and TRBJ2-2, the complete variable domain reads EAGVVQSPRYKIIEKKQPVAFWCNPISGHNTLYWYLQNLGQGPELLIRYENEEAVDDSQLPKDRFSAERLKGVDSTLKIQPAELGDSAVYLCASSSDTVTGELFFGEGSRLTVL.

The V gene is TRBV5-1, the J gene TRBJ2-3; the D gene is possibly TRBD2 (5 bases). The V end lost 4 bases, the J end lost 0 bases, and 15 bases lay between the germline ends. Germline CDR1 SGHRS, CDR2 YFSETQ. This CDR3 is 16 amino acids long. For the CDR3, the DNA is TGCGCCAGCAGCACCCCGACTATATCTAGCACAGATACGCAGTATTTT. The encoded protein is CASSTPTISSTDTQYF.

The count of this clone is one. The CDR3 nucleotides read TGCAGCGTTGCCACAGGCGCCCACACTGAAGCTTTCTTT. Amino acids: CSVATGAHTEAFF. The chain carries TRBV29-1 and TRBJ1-1, with a weak D call TRBD1 (5 bases). CDR1 and CDR2 from the germline V gene are SQVTM and ANQGSEA. V dropped 4 bases and J dropped 3 bases, with 12 bases sitting between them. This CDR3 comprises 13 residues. The full variable domain, completed using reference TRBV29-1 and TRBJ1-1, is SAVISQKPSRDICQRGTSLTIQCQVDSQVTMMFWYRQQPGQSLTLIATANQGSEATYESGFVIDKFPISRPNLTFSTLTVSNMSPEDSSIYLCSVATGAHTEAFFGQGTRLTVV.

The V and J genes are TRBV6-1 and TRBJ2-3; 7 bases line up with TRBD1. Germline V gives CDR1 MNHNS, CDR2 SASEGT. V lost 2 bases, J lost 2 bases, and 4 bases stayed unmatched. The length of the CDR3 is 15 residues. Here the CDR3 DNA reads TGTGCCAGCAGTGAACGTGACAGGGTCACAGATACGCAGTATTTT. This translates into CASSERDRVTDTQYF.